This T cell receptor beta chain was identified in a study of T cell responses to AZD1222 COVID-19 vaccine. Unmatched junction bases numbered 1, after V lost 5 bases and J lost 7 bases. The germline CDR1 and CDR2 sequences are WNHNN and SYGVQD (reference sequence). This CDR3 has 13 residues. Only in-frame clones appear in the TCRdb table, and some are missing; sequencing was by immunoSEQ multiplex PCR. This table has about 100,000 clones, 90% to 95% appearing once. General study results and limits: Females made up more of the donors, who were largely white British, and clonal diversity may have come out too low.

Remarks on this clone: Its target is not known.

The V call is TRBV10-1, the J call TRBJ2-1; 11 nucleotides line up with TRBD2. This receptor was obtained from an adult who received the AZD1222 COVID-19 vaccine. This specimen was peripheral blood, taken 28 days after the second AZD1222 dose. CDR3 protein: CASSWTSGNEQFF. CDR3 nucleotide sequence: TGCGCCAGCAGTTGGACTAGCGGGAATGAGCAGTTCTTC.